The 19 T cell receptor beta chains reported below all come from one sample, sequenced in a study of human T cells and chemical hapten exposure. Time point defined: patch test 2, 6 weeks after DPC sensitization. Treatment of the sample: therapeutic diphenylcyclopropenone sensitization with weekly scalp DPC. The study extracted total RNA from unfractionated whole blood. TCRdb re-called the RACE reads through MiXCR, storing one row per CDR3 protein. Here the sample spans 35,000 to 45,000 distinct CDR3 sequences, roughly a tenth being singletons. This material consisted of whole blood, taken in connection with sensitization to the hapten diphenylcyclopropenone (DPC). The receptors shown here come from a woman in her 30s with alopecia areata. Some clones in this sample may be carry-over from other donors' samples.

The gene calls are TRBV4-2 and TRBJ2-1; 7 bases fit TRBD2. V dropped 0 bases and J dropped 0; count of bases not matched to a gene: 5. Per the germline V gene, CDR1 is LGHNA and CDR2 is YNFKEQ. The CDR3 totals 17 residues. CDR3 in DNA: TGTGCCAGCAGCCAAGATCTAGCGGCTGGCTCCTACAATGAGCAGTTCTTC. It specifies CASSQDLAAGSYNEQFF.

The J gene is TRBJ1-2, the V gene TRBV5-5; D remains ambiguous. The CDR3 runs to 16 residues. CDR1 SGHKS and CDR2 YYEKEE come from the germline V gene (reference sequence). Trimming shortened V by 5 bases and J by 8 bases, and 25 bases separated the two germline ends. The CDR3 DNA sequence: TGTGCCAGCAGTTTGACCCGGGAACCGGGTATCCGAGGCTACACCTTC. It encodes CASSLTREPGIRGYTF.

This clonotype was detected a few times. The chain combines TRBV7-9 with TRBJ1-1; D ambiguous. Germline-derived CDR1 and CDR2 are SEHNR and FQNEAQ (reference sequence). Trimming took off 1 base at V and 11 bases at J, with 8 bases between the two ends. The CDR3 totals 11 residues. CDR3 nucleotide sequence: TGTGCCAGCAGCTTAGAGGCCGAGGCTTTCTTT. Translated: CASSLEAEAFF.

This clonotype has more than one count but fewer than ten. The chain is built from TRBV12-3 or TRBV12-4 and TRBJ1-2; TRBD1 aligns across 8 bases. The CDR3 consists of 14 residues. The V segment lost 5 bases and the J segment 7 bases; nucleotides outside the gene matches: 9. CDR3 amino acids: CASSRRGLIGGYTF. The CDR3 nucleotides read TGTGCCAGCAGTCGCAGGGGGCTGATTGGTGGCTACACCTTC.

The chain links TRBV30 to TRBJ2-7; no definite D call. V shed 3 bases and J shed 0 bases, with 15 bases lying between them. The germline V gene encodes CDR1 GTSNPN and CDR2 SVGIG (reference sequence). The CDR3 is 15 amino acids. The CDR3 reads CAWRPLPQSSYEQYF. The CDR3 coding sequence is TGTGCCTGGAGGCCTTTGCCGCAGAGCTCCTACGAGCAGTACTTC.

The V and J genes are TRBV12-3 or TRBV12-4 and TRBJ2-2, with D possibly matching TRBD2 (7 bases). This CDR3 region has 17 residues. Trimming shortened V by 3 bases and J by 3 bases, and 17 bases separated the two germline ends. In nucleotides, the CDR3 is TGTGCCAGCAGTTTTGTATTGGGCGGGGGCGACACCGGGGAGCTGTTTTTT. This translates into CASSFVLGGGDTGELFF.

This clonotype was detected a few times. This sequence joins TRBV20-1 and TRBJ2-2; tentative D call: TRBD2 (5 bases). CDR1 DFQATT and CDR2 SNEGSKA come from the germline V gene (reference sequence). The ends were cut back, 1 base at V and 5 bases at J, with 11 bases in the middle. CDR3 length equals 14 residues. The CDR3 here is CSARATGLTGELFF. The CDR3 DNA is TGCAGTGCTAGAGCTACGGGGTTAACCGGGGAGCTGTTTTTT.

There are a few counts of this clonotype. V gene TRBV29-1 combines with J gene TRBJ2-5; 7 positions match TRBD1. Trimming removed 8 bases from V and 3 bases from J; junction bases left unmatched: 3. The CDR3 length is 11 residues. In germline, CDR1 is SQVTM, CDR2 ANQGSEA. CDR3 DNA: TGCAGCACAGGGACAGAAGAGACCCAGTACTTC. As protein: CSTGTEETQYF. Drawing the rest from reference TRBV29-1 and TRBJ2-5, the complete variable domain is SAVISQKPSRDICQRGTSLTIQCQVDSQVTMMFWYRQQPGQSLTLIATANQGSEATYESGFVIDKFPISRPNLTFSTLTVSNMSPEDSSIYLCSTGTEETQYFGPGTRLLVL.

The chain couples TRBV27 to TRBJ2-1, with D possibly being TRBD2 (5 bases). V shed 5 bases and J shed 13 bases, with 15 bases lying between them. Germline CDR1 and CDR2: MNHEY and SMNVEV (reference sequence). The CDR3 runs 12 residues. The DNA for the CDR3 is TGTGCCAGCAGTCTAGCTACCGGACTTCAGTTCTTC. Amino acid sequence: CASSLATGLQFF.

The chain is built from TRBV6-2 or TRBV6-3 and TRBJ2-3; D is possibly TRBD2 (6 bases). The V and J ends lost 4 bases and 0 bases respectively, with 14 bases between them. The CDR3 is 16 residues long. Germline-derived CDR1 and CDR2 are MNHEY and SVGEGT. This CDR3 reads CASSSIPGTSTDTQYF. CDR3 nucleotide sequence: TGTGCCAGCAGTTCTATCCCCGGGACTAGCACAGATACGCAGTATTTT.

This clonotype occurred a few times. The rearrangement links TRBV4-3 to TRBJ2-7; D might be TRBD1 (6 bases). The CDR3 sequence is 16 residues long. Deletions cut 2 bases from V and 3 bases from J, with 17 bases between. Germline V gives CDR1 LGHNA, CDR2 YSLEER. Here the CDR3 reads CASSQSQGEYIYEQYF. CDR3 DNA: TGCGCCAGCAGCCAATCACAGGGAGAATATATCTACGAGCAGTACTTC.

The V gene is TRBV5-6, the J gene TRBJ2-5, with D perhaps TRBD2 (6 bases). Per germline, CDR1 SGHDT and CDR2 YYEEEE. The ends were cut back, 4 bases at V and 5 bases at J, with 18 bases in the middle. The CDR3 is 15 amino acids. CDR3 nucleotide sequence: TGTGCCAGCAGCATCCGGAGACTTGGGGGGGAGACCCAGTACTTC. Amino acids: CASSIRRLGGETQYF.

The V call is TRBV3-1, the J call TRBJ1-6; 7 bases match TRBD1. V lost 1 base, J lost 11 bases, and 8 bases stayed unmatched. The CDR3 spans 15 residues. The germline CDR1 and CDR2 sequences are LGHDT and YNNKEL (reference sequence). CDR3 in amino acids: CASSQGAGGSPPLHF. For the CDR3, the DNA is TGTGCCAGCAGCCAAGGGGCAGGGGGGAGTCCACCCCTCCACTTT.

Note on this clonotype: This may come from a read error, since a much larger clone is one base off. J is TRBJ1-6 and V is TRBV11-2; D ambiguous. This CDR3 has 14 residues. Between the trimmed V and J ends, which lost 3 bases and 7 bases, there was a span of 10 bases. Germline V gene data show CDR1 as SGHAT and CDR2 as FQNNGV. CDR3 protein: CASSFGQKNSPLHF. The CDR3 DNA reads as TGTGCCAGCAGCTTCGGGCAGAAGAATTCACCCCTCCACTTT.

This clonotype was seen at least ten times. The CDR3 protein is CASSRYSAEAFF. The CDR3 region has the DNA TGTGCCAGCAGCCGCTATAGCGCTGAAGCTTTCTTT. The chain recombines TRBV7-9 with TRBJ1-1, with D unclear. CDR3 size: 12 residues. Germline V lookup: CDR1 SEHNR, CDR2 FQNEAQ (reference sequence). The V gene lost 5 bases and the J gene lost 6 bases, with 10 bases spanning the gap.

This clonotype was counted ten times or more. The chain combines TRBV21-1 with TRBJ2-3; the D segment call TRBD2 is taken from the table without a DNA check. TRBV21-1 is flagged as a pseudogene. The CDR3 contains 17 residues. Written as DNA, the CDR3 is TGTGCCAGCAGCCCCAGCGGGGGAACATCTAGCACAGATACGCAGTATTTT. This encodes CASSPSGGTSSTDTQYF.

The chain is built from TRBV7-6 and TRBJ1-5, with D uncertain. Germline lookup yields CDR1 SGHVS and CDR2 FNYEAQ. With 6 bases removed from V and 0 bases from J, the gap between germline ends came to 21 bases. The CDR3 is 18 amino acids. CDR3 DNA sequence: TGTGCCAGCAGTTTCGACCCCCAGGACCCCTATAGCAATCAGCCCCAGCATTTT. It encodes CASSFDPQDPYSNQPQHF.

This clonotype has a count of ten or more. CDR3 sequence: CASRSGTENSPLHF. For the CDR3, the DNA is TGTGCCAGCCGTTCCGGGACGGAAAATTCACCCCTCCACTTT. J is TRBJ1-6 and V is TRBV28; a weak D match, TRBD1 (5 bases). V was shortened by 8 bases and J by 7 bases, with 15 bases between the two germline ends. The CDR3 loop spans 14 amino acids. Germline V gene data show CDR1 as MDHEN and CDR2 as SYDVKM.

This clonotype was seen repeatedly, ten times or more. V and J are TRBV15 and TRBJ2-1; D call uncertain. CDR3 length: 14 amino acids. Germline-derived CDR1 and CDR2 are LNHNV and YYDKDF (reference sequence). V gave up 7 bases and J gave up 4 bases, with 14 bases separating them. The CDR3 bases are TGTGCCACCACGATGGCTAGTGGTTACAATGAGCAGTTCTTC. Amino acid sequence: CATTMASGYNEQFF.